This TCR beta chain was profiled in a study of blood T cells in healthy people across ages. For the second PCR, which ran for roughly 7 to 11 cycles, a sample-barcoded 5' primer and a J-beta primer mix were used. One entry per CDR3 protein, called by TCRdb with MiXCR from the 5' RACE reads. The sample has about 1 million distinct CDR3 sequences; under 30% are singletons. A further study also used this sample, focusing on T cells of mothers and their children. From that report: Several children, together with their three healthy Caucasian mothers, made up the donors. Sequencing got over 9.5 million TCR beta CDR3 reads from each mother and approximately 3 million from each child.

The TCR was taken from a girl aged 2 to 10 in good health. The material sequenced was blood.

CDR3 protein: CASSSVGRGVVRNIQYF. The CDR3 nucleotides read TGTGCCAGCAGCTCAGTCGGTAGGGGGGTGGTAAGAAACATTCAGTACTTC. The chain recombines TRBV11-2 with TRBJ2-4; D possibly matches TRBD1 or TRBD2 (6 bases each). The V and J ends lost 4 bases and 6 bases respectively, with 22 bases between them. The CDR3 runs to 17 residues. Germline values: CDR1 SGHAT, CDR2 FQNNGV.